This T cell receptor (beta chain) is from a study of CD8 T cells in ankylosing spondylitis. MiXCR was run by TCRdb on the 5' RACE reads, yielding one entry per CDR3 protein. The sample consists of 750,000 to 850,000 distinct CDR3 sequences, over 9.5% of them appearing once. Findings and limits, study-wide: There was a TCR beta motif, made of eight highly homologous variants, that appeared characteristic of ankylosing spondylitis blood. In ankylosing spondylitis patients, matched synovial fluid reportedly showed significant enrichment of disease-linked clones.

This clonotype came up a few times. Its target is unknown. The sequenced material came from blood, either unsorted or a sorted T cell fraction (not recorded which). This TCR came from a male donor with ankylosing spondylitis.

The CDR3 region is CASSPNRGVNEQFF. The CDR3 DNA follows: TGTGCCAGCTCACCAAATAGGGGAGTAAATGAGCAGTTCTTC. This chain joins TRBV18 and TRBJ2-1; D may match TRBD1 or TRBD2 (5 bases each). CDR3 size: 14 residues. Germline-derived CDR1 and CDR2 are KGHSH and LQKENI. With 2 bases removed from V and 7 bases from J, the gap between germline ends came to 12 bases.